Below, 20 T cell receptor beta chains from the same sample are listed, as sequenced in a study of spatial heterogeneity in lung cancer. Findings and limits, study-wide: Tumor mutation count correlated with how many alpha and beta TCRs expanded intratumorally.

Via MiXCR, TCRdb re-called the 5' RACE reads, giving one row per CDR3 protein. Of thousands of distinct CDR3 sequences listed, 30% to 35% are singletons. Time point here: sample taken at primary tumor resection. Their antigens are not known. Sequenced here: lung tumor tissue, sampled at surgery. These receptors came from a male donor with early-stage non-small cell lung cancer.

The chain combines TRBV19 with TRBJ2-7, with D perhaps TRBD1 (6 bases). CDR1 LNHDA and CDR2 SQIVND come from the germline V gene (reference sequence). V shed 5 bases and J shed 3 bases, with 11 bases lying between them. There are 13 residues in the CDR3. The CDR3 protein is CASSQGWSYEQYF. As DNA, the CDR3 is TGTGCCAGTAGTCAGGGGTGGAGCTACGAGCAGTACTTC.

Sample share makes this clonotype medium-sized. V is TRBV6-2 or TRBV6-3 and J is TRBJ2-2; D perhaps matches TRBD1 (6 bases). CDR1 and CDR2 (germline): MNHEY, SVGEGT. The CDR3 consists of 17 residues. V lost 2 bases to trimming and J lost 0 bases, with 13 bases between them. The CDR3 nucleotides read TGTGCCAGCAGTTACATCCGGACAGACGCGAACACCGGGGAGCTGTTTTTT. Residues: CASSYIRTDANTGELFF.

Many counts were recorded for this clonotype. The chain couples TRBV9 to TRBJ2-7; 9 bases line up with TRBD2. Germline assignment: CDR1 SGDLS and CDR2 YYNGEE. The CDR3 length is 15 residues. J gave up 2 bases and V 0 bases, and 3 bases lay outside the gene matches. The CDR3 DNA reads TGTGCCAGCAGCGTAGGTCCTAGCGGGGCCTACGAGCAGTACTTC. This encodes CASSVGPSGAYEQYF.

The rearrangement uses TRBV30 and TRBJ1-1; the match to TRBD1 covers 8 bases. The CDR3 runs to 11 residues. The V gene end was trimmed by 5 bases and the J gene end by 7 bases; junction bases not matched to a gene: 3. Germline CDR1 is GTSNPN and CDR2 is SVGIG (reference sequence). CDR3 sequence: CAWDRGLEAFF. DNA for the CDR3: TGTGCCTGGGACAGGGGACTTGAAGCTTTCTTT.

This clonotype is classed as medium-sized. The gene calls are TRBV5-1 and TRBJ2-5; TRBD1 is a possible D gene (5 bases). The CDR3 extends over 12 amino acids. Trimming left V 0 bases short and J 5 bases short, with 5 bases between. Germline CDR1 is SGHRS and CDR2 is YFSETQ. CDR3 sequence reads: CASSLEGETQYF. The CDR3, as DNA: TGCGCCAGCAGCTTGGAGGGGGAGACCCAGTACTTC.

The genes are TRBV27 and TRBJ1-5; D remains ambiguous. The germline gives CDR1 MNHEY, CDR2 SMNVEV (reference sequence). Trimming cost V 1 base and J 5 bases, with 6 bases left between them. This CDR3 is 13 amino acids long. The CDR3 DNA reads as TGTGCCAGCAGTTTATACGGTGATCAGCCCCAGCATTTT. Protein product: CASSLYGDQPQHF.

This clonotype rates as medium-sized (0.01 to 0.1%). This chain joins TRBV3-1 and TRBJ1-6, with D possibly matching TRBD1 (6 bases). V lost 1 base, J lost 9 bases, and 16 bases lay in between. Per germline, CDR1 LGHDT and CDR2 YNNKEL (reference sequence). The CDR3 runs 16 residues. CDR3 amino acids: CASSQGGPGMGSPLHF. CDR3 nucleotides: TGTGCCAGCAGCCAAGGGGGGCCAGGGATGGGTTCACCCCTCCACTTT.

CDR3 nucleotides: TGTGCCACCGGGGACAGATTTAATGAAAAACTGTTTTTT. Translation gives CATGDRFNEKLFF. The chain recombines TRBV27 with TRBJ1-4; 7 nucleotides match TRBD1. The CDR3 extends over 13 amino acids. Germline lookup yields CDR1 MNHEY and CDR2 SMNVEV (reference sequence). Trimming at V came to 10 bases and at J to 4 bases, leaving 6 bases not matched to a gene. Full variable domain (rest looked up from reference TRBV27 and TRBJ1-4): EAQVTQNPRYLITVTGKKLTVTCSQNMNHEYMSWYRQDPGLGLRQIYYSMNVEVTDKGDVPEGYKVSRKEKRNFPLILESPSPNQTSLYFCATGDRFNEKLFFGSGTQLSVL.

This clonotype is medium-sized by share. The rearrangement joins TRBV29-1 to TRBJ2-3, with TRBD2 identical over 12 bases. Germline lookup yields CDR1 SQVTM and CDR2 ANQGSEA. V lost 4 bases to trimming and J lost 2 bases; unmatched junction nucleotides: 1. CDR3 length: 14 amino acids. In DNA, the CDR3 is TGCAGCGTTGGACTAGCGGGAGCCACAGATACGCAGTATTTT. Translating gives CSVGLAGATDTQYF.

This clonotype is medium-sized (0.01 to 0.1%) in the sample. The gene calls are TRBV20-1 and TRBJ1-2; 9 bases are a match to TRBD1. The V segment lost 4 bases and the J segment 7 bases; nucleotides outside the gene matches: 4. There are 12 residues in the CDR3. Germline CDR1 is DFQATT and CDR2 is SNEGSKA (reference sequence). The CDR3 region is CSATRQGVGYTF. The CDR3, as DNA: TGCAGTGCTACTAGACAGGGGGTTGGCTACACCTTC.

Details on this clonotype: A read error is possible here, since a much larger clone lies one base away. The V and J genes are TRBV29-1 and TRBJ2-3, with D perhaps matching TRBD2 (6 bases). The V end lost 3 bases, the J end lost 6 bases, and 10 bases lay between the germline ends. The CDR3 loop spans 12 amino acids. Looked up from germline, CDR1 is SQVTM and CDR2 is ANQGSEA. CDR3 coding DNA: TGCAGCGTTGATGACGGGAGTGATACGCAGTATTTT. It codes for CSVDDGSDTQYF.

Judged by abundance, this clonotype is medium-sized. The gene calls are TRBV24-1 and TRBJ2-5; 7 bases match TRBD1. Germline V gene lookup returns CDR1 KGHDR and CDR2 SFDVKD. V trimming: 7 bases; J trimming: 0 bases; junction bases outside the gene matches: 4. This CDR3 is 14 amino acids long. CDR3 coding DNA: TGTGCCACCAGGGGTACAGGGGACCAAGAGACCCAGTACTTC. This codes for CATRGTGDQETQYF.

This clonotype was counted a few times. The chain links TRBV14 to TRBJ2-7; D is ambiguous. V lost 0 bases and J lost 2, with 17 bases in between. Germline CDR1 and CDR2: SGHDN and FVKESK. The CDR3 is made up of 17 amino acids. CDR3 sequence (DNA): TGTGCCAGCAGCCAAGAGCCTCCGCCCTTATTACCCTACGAGCAGTACTTC. Its protein is CASSQEPPPLLPYEQYF. The entire variable domain, with the rest obtained from reference TRBV14 and TRBJ2-7, is as follows: EAGVTQFPSHSVIEKGQTVTLRCDPISGHDNLYWYRRVMGKEIKFLLHFVKESKQDESGMPNNRFLAERTGGTYSTLKVQPAELEDSGVYFCASSQEPPPLLPYEQYFGPGTRLTVT.

This clonotype is termed medium-sized (0.01 to 0.1%). The chain recombines TRBV6-5 with TRBJ1-6; D possibly corresponds to TRBD1 (6 bases). CDR3 length equals 15 residues. Germline values: CDR1 MNHEY, CDR2 SVGAGI. V was pared by 5 bases and J by 7 bases, with 15 bases between. The CDR3 DNA sequence: TGTGCCAGCAGTCAGTACAGGGAATTGAATTCACCCCTCCACTTT. Protein product: CASSQYRELNSPLHF.

The V call is TRBV27, the J call TRBJ1-5; possible D gene TRBD1, 6 bases. The CDR3 totals 15 residues. Trimming took 2 bases from V and 2 from J, leaving 10 bases between them. Germline CDR1 is MNHEY and CDR2 is SMNVEV (reference sequence). In nucleotides, the CDR3 is TGTGCCAGCAGTTTAGGGGCAGGGGGCAATCAGCCCCAGCATTTT. Protein: CASSLGAGGNQPQHF.

Within the sample, this clonotype is medium-sized. The V gene is TRBV28, the J gene TRBJ2-1, with 11 bases fitting TRBD2. V shed 6 bases, J shed 8 bases, and the junction held 12 bases outside the gene matches. The CDR3 is 16 residues long. Germline assignment: CDR1 MDHEN and CDR2 SYDVKM. This CDR3 reads CASRLLAGGRRDEQFF. The CDR3 region has the DNA TGTGCCAGCAGATTGTTAGCGGGGGGGAGGAGGGATGAGCAGTTCTTC.

The chain combines TRBV24-1 with TRBJ2-2; TRBD1 matches at 10 bases. The CDR3 is 17 residues long. Germline V gene lookup returns CDR1 KGHDR and CDR2 SFDVKD. V lost 9 bases and J lost 0; bases outside the gene matches: 9. DNA of the CDR3: TGTGCCACCGGACGGCGACAGGGGGCCGCGAACACCGGGGAGCTGTTTTTT. The encoded protein is CATGRRQGAANTGELFF.

The V call is TRBV6-2 or TRBV6-3, the J call TRBJ1-1; 8 nucleotides agree with TRBD1. Germline CDR1 and CDR2: MNHEY and SVGEGT. V lost 6 bases, J lost 1 base, and 4 bases stayed unmatched. This CDR3 comprises 14 residues. The CDR3 DNA follows: TGTGCCAGCAGGCTTACAGGGGGGAACACTGAAGCTTTCTTT. Translated: CASRLTGGNTEAFF.

V and J are TRBV20-1 and TRBJ1-1; D ambiguous. The CDR3 is made up of 12 amino acids. Germline V gene sequence: CDR1 DFQATT, CDR2 SNEGSKA (reference sequence). Trimming shortened V by 4 bases and J by 0 bases, and 6 bases separated the two germline ends. This chain's CDR3 is CSANPLNTEAFF. The DNA for the CDR3 is TGCAGTGCTAACCCCCTGAACACTGAAGCTTTCTTT.

This clonotype is medium-sized within its sample. The chain combines TRBV12-3 or TRBV12-4 with TRBJ2-7, with TRBD1 as a possible D gene (5 bases). Trimming removed 3 bases from V and 4 bases from J, with 13 bases in between. The CDR3 loop spans 14 amino acids. In DNA form, the CDR3 reads TGTGCCAGCAGTTTTGGACATCAGAGTTACGAGCAGTACTTC. Protein: CASSFGHQSYEQYF.